These 9 T cell receptor beta chains were all obtained from the same sample, sequenced in a study of blood T cell repertoires in COVID-19. The repertoire was sequenced with immunoSEQ multiplex PCR; TCRdb's copy has only in-frame clones and lacks some. The profile covers some 70,000 clones, with 65% to 85% appearing a single time and around 5% taken by the ten largest. Material for sequencing was peripheral blood. The source is a man aged 50 to 59 with active COVID-19.

The CDR3 DNA reads as TGTGCCAGCAGTTTAAGCGGGGTCTCCTACGAGCAGTACTTC. Translating it yields CASSLSGVSYEQYF. The genes are TRBV27 and TRBJ2-7, with 7 bases identical to TRBD2. The CDR3 extends over 14 amino acids. V trimming: 2 bases; J trimming: 0 bases; junction bases outside the gene matches: 1. The germline CDR1 and CDR2 sequences are MNHEY and SMNVEV (reference sequence).

The chain combines TRBV7-3 with TRBJ2-2; TRBD2 matches 12 bases. This CDR3 is 15 amino acids long. Losses at the gene ends were 4 bases for V and 6 bases for J; bases not matched to a gene: 3. The V gene's germline CDR1 is SGHTA and CDR2 FQGTGA. Here the CDR3 DNA reads TGTGCCAGCAGCTGGACTAGCGGGACCTCCGGGGAGCTGTTTTTT. This codes for CASSWTSGTSGELFF.

The chain carries TRBV10-3 and TRBJ2-5, with TRBD2 matching over 9 bases. Germline lookup yields CDR1 ENHRY and CDR2 SYGVKD. This CDR3 has 17 amino acids. Trimming at V came to 4 bases and at J to 4 bases, leaving 13 bases not matched to a gene. The chain's CDR3 is CAISGALGRGGLETQYF. CDR3 coding DNA: TGTGCCATCAGTGGAGCCCTCGGGCGGGGGGGCCTAGAGACCCAGTACTTC.

This clone appeared a few times. J is TRBJ2-7 and V is TRBV20-1; no clear D. This CDR3 spans 11 amino acids. Trimming pared 4 bases from V and 4 bases from J, leaving 8 bases between. Germline-derived CDR1 and CDR2 are DFQATT and SNEGSKA (reference sequence). The CDR3: CSATEQYEQYF. The CDR3 region has the DNA TGCAGTGCTACGGAGCAATACGAGCAGTACTTC.

J is TRBJ2-1 and V is TRBV2, with 11 bases lining up with TRBD1. Germline lookup yields CDR1 SNHLY and CDR2 FYNNEI. Trimming took 6 bases from V and 9 from J; bases not matched to a gene: 4. The CDR3 spans 13 residues. The CDR3 loop is CASRGQGAGEQFF. The CDR3 bases are TGTGCCAGCAGAGGACAGGGGGCGGGTGAGCAGTTCTTC.

Here the CDR3 reads CASSAPPPSGEQFF. The DNA of the CDR3 is TGTGCCAGCAGCGCACCGCCCCCTAGCGGTGAGCAGTTCTTC. The gene calls are TRBV5-4 and TRBJ2-1, with 7 positions matching TRBD2. Germline V gives CDR1 SGHNT, CDR2 YYREEE (reference sequence). The CDR3 has 14 residues. Unmatched junction bases numbered 10, after V lost 4 bases and J lost 9 bases.

The chain has TRBV5-1 and TRBJ2-1, with 7 bases aligning to TRBD2. The CDR3 length is 15 residues. Germline assignment: CDR1 SGHRS and CDR2 YFSETQ. The junction had 6 bases not matched to a gene; V was cut back by 2 bases and J by 4 bases. CDR3 sequence: CASSFSAGEYNEQFF. DNA of the CDR3: TGCGCCAGCAGCTTTTCTGCGGGGGAATACAATGAGCAGTTCTTC.

V and J are TRBV24-1 and TRBJ2-1; 9 nucleotides match TRBD2. V was clipped by 2 bases and J by 10 bases; unmatched bases: 11. Germline assignment: CDR1 KGHDR and CDR2 SFDVKD. The CDR3 sequence is 16 residues long. The CDR3 reads CATSDWNSGSKGEQFF. The DNA for the CDR3 is TGTGCCACCAGTGATTGGAATAGCGGGAGTAAGGGGGAGCAGTTCTTC.

V gene TRBV7-6 combines with J gene TRBJ2-2; TRBD1 agrees at 7 bases. V was clipped by 0 bases and J by 1 base; unmatched bases: 5. The CDR3 spans 17 residues. Per germline, CDR1 SGHVS and CDR2 FNYEAQ. CDR3 in DNA: TGTGCCAGCAGCTTAGCCCGACAGGGAAAGAACACCGGGGAGCTGTTTTTT. It translates to CASSLARQGKNTGELFF.